These 22 T cell receptor beta chains were sequenced from one sample in a study of long-term antiretroviral therapy in people with HIV. It was version v3.0 of the immunoSEQ assay that was run at survey level. The protocol was immunoSEQ multiplex PCR, while the TCRdb copy is restricted to in-frame clones and leaves out a portion. The table lists approximately 29,000 clones, over 90% of them singletons, with about 9.4% in the top ten. The sequencing here drew on unsorted PBMCs, taken 6.2 years after starting antiretroviral therapy. These receptors were taken from a middle-aged man with HIV.

This clone occurred once. The chain recombines TRBV7-9 with TRBJ1-5; D is ambiguous. Germline V gene data show CDR1 as SEHNR and CDR2 as FQNEAQ (reference sequence). CDR3 length: 12 residues. The V end was cut by 2 bases, the J end by 6 bases, with 5 bases between. In DNA form, the CDR3 reads TGTGCCAGCAGCTTACTAGGTCAGCCCCAGCATTTT. It yields the protein CASSLLGQPQHF.

The V and J genes are TRBV7-8 and TRBJ2-2; the D gene is possibly TRBD2 (6 bases). The CDR3 is 13 amino acids. Per the germline V gene, CDR1 is SGHVS and CDR2 is FQNEAQ. Trimming pared 1 base from V and 9 bases from J, leaving 9 bases between. Here the CDR3 reads CASSLGGDRELFF. Written as DNA, the CDR3 is TGTGCCAGCAGCTTAGGGGGGGACCGGGAGCTGTTTTTT.

This chain connects TRBV29-1 to TRBJ1-3; D is undetermined. V dropped 1 base and J dropped 2 bases, with 0 bases sitting between them. The CDR3 sequence is 11 residues long. Germline V lookup: CDR1 SQVTM, CDR2 ANQGSEA. The CDR3: CSVEAGNTIYF. The CDR3 bases are TGCAGCGTTGAAGCTGGAAACACCATATATTTT.

CDR3 nucleotides: TGTGCCAGCAGCCTCGCAGGGGATAGCAATCAGCCCCAGCATTTT. This gives the protein CASSLAGDSNQPQHF. This chain connects TRBV7-9 to TRBJ1-5; a weak D match, TRBD1 (6 bases). The CDR3 loop spans 15 amino acids. The germline V gene has CDR1 SEHNR and CDR2 FQNEAQ (reference sequence). Trimming removed 5 bases at V and 0 bases at J, with 11 bases between. The entire variable domain, with the rest obtained from reference TRBV7-9 and TRBJ1-5, is as follows: DTGVSQNPRHKITKRGQNVTFRCDPISEHNRLYWYRQTLGQGPEFLTYFQNEAQLEKSRLLSDRFSAERPKGSFSTLEIQRTEQGDSAMYLCASSLAGDSNQPQHFGDGTRLSIL.

The chain couples TRBV28 to TRBJ2-7; the D gene is possibly TRBD1 (5 bases). Germline V CDR1 and CDR2: MDHEN, SYDVKM. Trimming stripped 7 bases from V and 1 base from J, with 14 bases between. CDR3 size: 14 residues. The CDR3 loop reads CASILPRVSYEQYF. CDR3 sequence (DNA): TGTGCCAGCATATTACCCAGGGTTTCCTACGAGCAGTACTTC.

This chain connects TRBV6-1 to TRBJ1-1; D is unresolved. Trimming stripped 7 bases from V and 4 bases from J, with 16 bases between. The CDR3 covers 14 residues. Germline V lookup: CDR1 MNHNS, CDR2 SASEGT. CDR3 nucleotide sequence: TGTGCCAGCAACTTATTACGAACGGGCACTGAAGCTTTCTTT. It is translated as CASNLLRTGTEAFF.

CDR3: CASSLGLSDEQFF. The CDR3 DNA reads as TGCGCCAGCAGCTTGGGTCTTAGCGATGAGCAGTTCTTC. The chain is built from TRBV5-1 and TRBJ2-1; maybe TRBD2 (5 bases). Germline V CDR1 and CDR2: SGHRS, YFSETQ. V was clipped by 0 bases and J by 8 bases, with 9 bases between them. This CDR3 contains 13 residues. The variable domain in full, completed from reference TRBV5-1 and TRBJ2-1, reads KAGVTQTPRYLIKTRGQQVTLSCSPISGHRSVSWYQQTPGQGLQFLFEYFSETQRNKGNFPGRFSGRQFSNSRSEMNVSTLELGDSALYLCASSLGLSDEQFFGPGTRLTVL.

The chain combines TRBV9 with TRBJ2-3; TRBD2 matches at 15 bases. The CDR3 is 16 residues long. CDR1 is SGDLS and CDR2 is YYNGEE in the germline V gene. Germline trimming cut 4 bases from V and 5 bases from J; bases unmatched to any gene: 5. The CDR3 DNA reads as TGTGCCAGCAGCATCGGACTAGCGGGAGGGATAGATACGCAGTATTTT. Protein sequence: CASSIGLAGGIDTQYF.

This chain connects TRBV9 to TRBJ1-2; 7 bases align to TRBD1. Germline trimming cut 4 bases from V and 5 bases from J; bases unmatched to any gene: 17. This CDR3 contains 17 residues. Germline V gene data show CDR1 as SGDLS and CDR2 as YYNGEE. The CDR3 DNA sequence: TGTGCCAGCAGCCTCCAGGGGGACAGTCCTCTTCCGTATGGCTACACCTTC. Translation: CASSLQGDSPLPYGYTF.

For this clone: The sample contains more than one DNA sequence encoding this CDR3. V and J are TRBV20-1 and TRBJ2-5; unclear D gene. This CDR3 is built from 10 residues. Per germline, CDR1 DFQATT and CDR2 SNEGSKA (reference sequence). Trimming stripped 3 bases from V and 4 bases from J, with 3 bases between. The CDR3 spells CSASTETQYF. CDR3 sequence (DNA): TGCAGTGCTAGCACAGAGACCCAGTACTTC.

The chain is built from TRBV11-2 and TRBJ2-5, with 11 bases lining up with TRBD2. The CDR3 length is 17 residues. Germline lookup yields CDR1 SGHAT and CDR2 FQNNGV. The junction had 9 bases not matched to a gene; V was cut back by 1 base and J by 5 bases. CDR3 loop: CASSLVFYSGGVETQYF. The CDR3 DNA reads as TGTGCCAGCAGCTTAGTGTTTTATAGCGGGGGGGTGGAGACCCAGTACTTC. Looking up the rest from reference TRBV11-2 and TRBJ2-5 gives the full variable domain: EAGVAQSPRYKIIEKRQSVAFWCNPISGHATLYWYQQILGQGPKLLIQFQNNGVVDDSQLPKDRFSAERLKGVDSTLKIQPAKLEDSAVYLCASSLVFYSGGVETQYFGPGTRLLVL.

The CDR3 DNA reads TGTGCCAGCAGCTTAGCCCCTTTAAGCTCAGATACGCAGTATTTT. This encodes CASSLAPLSSDTQYF. This chain links TRBV7-9 with TRBJ2-3; no clear D. V lost 0 bases and J 4 bases, leaving 11 bases between the germline ends. Germline loops: CDR1 SEHNR, CDR2 FQNEAQ (reference sequence). CDR3 length equals 15 residues.

This chain uses TRBV4-3 with TRBJ2-1, with 11 nucleotides matching TRBD2. This CDR3 comprises 15 residues. V trimming: 3 bases; J trimming: 7 bases; junction bases outside the gene matches: 5. Per germline, CDR1 LGHNA and CDR2 YSLEER. The CDR3 sequence is CASSHGTSGENEQFF. CDR3 nucleotide sequence: TGCGCCAGCAGCCACGGGACTAGCGGTGAGAATGAGCAGTTCTTC.

This rearrangement joins TRBV4-1 to TRBJ1-2, with TRBD1 as a possible D gene (6 bases). Germline V lookup: CDR1 MGHRA, CDR2 YSYEKL. The germline V and J ends were trimmed by 0 bases and 9 bases, with 17 bases remaining between them. The CDR3 contains 15 residues. The CDR3 loop reads CASSQEGGLGDRYTF. DNA for the CDR3: TGCGCCAGCAGCCAAGAAGGGGGTCTGGGGGATCGCTACACCTTC.

This chain uses TRBV29-1 with TRBJ1-1; no reliable D call. This CDR3 spans 14 amino acids. V lost 6 bases and J lost 4, with 18 bases in between. CDR1 and CDR2 from the germline V gene are SQVTM and ANQGSEA. Written as DNA, the CDR3 is TGCAGCGTCCTCGCCGGGGAAGCAGGCACTGAAGCTTTCTTT. It yields the protein CSVLAGEAGTEAFF.

This chain connects TRBV4-1 to TRBJ1-5, with 7 positions matching TRBD1. The trim removed 2 bases at V and 2 bases at J, leaving 6 bases unmatched. Germline V gives CDR1 MGHRA, CDR2 YSYEKL. The CDR3 has 16 residues. The CDR3 region is CASSQQGGAGNQPQHF. The CDR3 bases are TGCGCCAGCAGCCAACAGGGGGGCGCCGGCAATCAGCCCCAGCATTTT.

DNA for the CDR3: TGTGCCAGCAGCTTGGAGACGAACACTGAAGCTTTCTTT. It codes for CASSLETNTEAFF. This sequence joins TRBV5-4 and TRBJ1-1; D is undetermined. Trimming removed 0 bases from V and 1 base from J, with 4 bases in between. The CDR3 runs 13 residues. The V gene's germline CDR1 is SGHNT and CDR2 YYREEE (reference sequence).

This chain uses TRBV14 with TRBJ2-7; 8 positions match TRBD1. The CDR3 runs to 15 residues. The trim removed 3 bases at V and 6 bases at J, leaving 10 bases unmatched. Germline V gene lookup returns CDR1 SGHDN and CDR2 FVKESK. The CDR3 DNA follows: TGTGCCAGCAGCCACATGACACCTGGACAGGGCGAGCAGTACTTC. Protein product: CASSHMTPGQGEQYF.

DNA for the CDR3: TGTGCCACCAGCAGAGCGTGGGACGGAGAGACCCAGTACTTC. It codes for CATSRAWDGETQYF. The V gene is TRBV15, the J gene TRBJ2-5; D may match TRBD1 or TRBD2 (5 bases each). The CDR3 consists of 14 residues. V lost 1 base and J 4 bases, leaving 10 bases between the germline ends. CDR1 is LNHNV, CDR2 YYDKDF, per germline (reference sequence).

This chain uses TRBV29-1 with TRBJ2-7; D gene unclear. Germline V gene sequence: CDR1 SQVTM, CDR2 ANQGSEA. CDR3 length: 14 residues. V was cut by 4 bases and J by 5 bases, with 18 bases left in between. The CDR3 nucleotides are TGCAGCGTTGCGAAGGACGGAGCCGCCCACGAGCAGTACTTC. Translation: CSVAKDGAAHEQYF.

The V call is TRBV6-1, the J call TRBJ2-1; tentatively, D is TRBD2 (7 bases). Per germline, CDR1 MNHNS and CDR2 SASEGT. This CDR3 region has 14 residues. The V gene lost 0 bases and the J gene lost 8 bases, with 11 bases spanning the gap. CDR3 amino acids: CASSEARGLYEQFF. The CDR3 DNA follows: TGTGCCAGCAGTGAAGCGCGGGGGCTCTATGAGCAGTTCTTC.

J is TRBJ2-1 and V is TRBV15, with 8 nucleotides matching TRBD1. Germline CDR1 and CDR2: LNHNV and YYDKDF (reference sequence). Unmatched junction bases numbered 6, after V lost 4 bases and J lost 7 bases. The CDR3 spans 14 residues. The CDR3 DNA sequence: TGTGCCACCAGCATAAGGACAGGGCAGAATGAGCAGTTCTTC. As protein: CATSIRTGQNEQFF.